This TCR beta chain was sequenced during a study of OX40 agonist ivuxolimab in advanced cancers. On the study more broadly: The patients received ivuxolimab by intravenous route every 2 weeks at 0.01 to 10 mg/kg. Whole-study findings and limits: Low normalized T-cell clonal expansion was additionally recorded for some nonresponders. Averaged across samples, CD8+ T cells carried more expanded clones than CD4+ did.

At cycle 4 day 1, cycle 7 day 1, and baseline, blood was sampled. The table came from immunoSEQ multiplex PCR; TCRdb's copy has only in-frame clones and leaves some out. This table has roughly 70,000 clones, roughly 87% appearing once. V lost 0 bases and J lost 6; bases outside the gene matches: 3. The CDR3 sequence is 15 residues long. On this clone itself: The target antigen is unknown.

The sequence came from an adult with an advanced solid tumor such as melanoma, head and neck, liver or kidney cancer. The genes are TRBV23-1 and TRBJ1-5; 9 bases are shared with TRBD1. TRBV23-1 is placed among ORFs of uncertain function. The specimen comprised CD4+ or CD8+ T cells sorted from blood, sampled in a trial of the OX40 agonist ivuxolimab. The CDR3 nucleotides are TGCGCCAGCAGTCAATCCGGGGGACAGGGTCAGCCCCAGCATTTT. Translated, it gives CASSQSGGQGQPQHF.